The T cell receptor (beta chain) under discussion was sequenced for a study of blood T cell repertoires in COVID-19. In the study's own analysis: Amplified reference gene primers provided the basis for estimating nucleated cell counts. Sequenced by immunoSEQ multiplex PCR; TCRdb stores in-frame clones only, minus some. That table is the source of V, J and clone size, and D and trimming were worked out from the DNA. The table includes roughly 21,000 clones, approximately 90% detected once. This clone has more than one count but fewer than ten. The germline gives CDR1 SGHRS, CDR2 YFSETQ. This CDR3 contains 15 residues. The V and J ends lost 0 bases and 3 bases, in that order; junction bases with no gene match: 4.

The sample consisted of peripheral blood. This receptor was taken from a man between 65 and 85 years old with active COVID-19. V gene TRBV5-1 combines with J gene TRBJ2-7, with 9 bases matching TRBD2. CDR3 sequence: CASSLETSGIYEQYF. The CDR3 region has the DNA TGCGCCAGCAGCTTGGAGACTAGCGGTATCTACGAGCAGTACTTC.